The present TCR beta chain was sequenced within a study of T cell repertoires in cytomegalovirus infection. Looking at the study overall: Both a matching HLA type and CMV infection were indicated by public TCR beta signatures.

Germline V gives CDR1 LNHDA, CDR2 SQIVND (reference sequence). The CDR3 has 18 amino acids. This clonotype was seen a few times. Germline is not matched at one junction end, which may reflect a read error. MiXCR, applied by TCRdb to the reads, yields one record per CDR3 protein. The table shows 600,000 to 800,000 distinct CDR3 sequences, with approximately 24% occurring only once. V is TRBV19 and J is TRBJ2-1; 14 bases match TRBD2. The source of this sequence is a human donor in good health (CMV status not recorded). Some clones in this sample may be carry-over from other donors' samples. Sequencing input: CD8+ T cells from PBMCs. The CDR3 sequence is CASSPTSTSGGAYTEQFF. In DNA, the CDR3 is TGTGCCAGTAGTCCCACCTCGACTAGCGGGGGGGCCTACACTGAGCAGTTCTTC.